The subject of this entry is one TCR beta chain. Germline values: CDR1 DFQATT, CDR2 SNEGSKA (reference sequence). CDR3 size: 14 residues. This record belongs to a study of blood T cells in healthy people across ages. The use of a sample-barcoded 5' primer and a J-beta primer mix characterized a second PCR of roughly 7 to 11 cycles. TCRdb redid the calling of the 5' RACE reads with MiXCR, one entry per CDR3 protein. The table lists about 690,000 distinct CDR3 sequences, around two fifths of them singletons. Material: blood. V gene TRBV20-1 combines with J gene TRBJ2-7; 10 nucleotides line up with TRBD2. The tail of the sequence fits TRBJ2-5 better, so the J call may be wrong. This receptor was identified in an elderly man in good health. In nucleotides, the CDR3 is TGCAGTGCTTACGACCTAGCGGGGGTTGAGACCCAGTACTTC. It encodes CSAYDLAGVETQYF.